One and the same sample provided the 28 T cell receptor beta chains below, sequenced in a study of metastatic and nonmetastatic thyroid tumors. Each patient went into thyroid surgery without having received any treatment. Using MiXCR, TCRdb reanalyzed the PCR reads. The data show just over 20,000 clones, approximately 12% seen once. Sequenced: blood. These receptors originate from a male donor with papillary thyroid cancer or a benign thyroid nodule (not recorded which). Some clones in this sample may be carry-over from other donors' samples.

The chain joins TRBV20-1 to TRBJ2-7; D might be TRBD2 (7 bases). Germline V gene data show CDR1 as DFQATT and CDR2 as SNEGSKA (reference sequence). V was trimmed by 3 bases and J by 5 bases, leaving 17 bases between them. The CDR3 loop spans 14 amino acids. The CDR3 loop reads CSARGGLGYNEQYF. Written as DNA, the CDR3 is TGCAGTGCTAGGGGGGGGCTAGGGTATAACGAGCAGTACTTC.

The sample holds many counts of this clone. The chain employs TRBV5-6 and TRBJ2-1; TRBD1 is a possible D gene (5 bases). This CDR3 region has 14 residues. The germline CDR1 and CDR2 sequences are SGHDT and YYEEEE. The V end was cut by 1 base, the J end by 12 bases, with 17 bases between. In DNA form, the CDR3 reads TGTGCCAGCAGCTTGTATAATCCGACAGCACTGCAGTTCTTC. Its translation is CASSLYNPTALQFF.

This clone was picked up many times. The chain has TRBV19 and TRBJ1-1; the match to TRBD1 covers 8 bases. Per germline, CDR1 LNHDA and CDR2 SQIVND (reference sequence). V dropped 5 bases and J dropped 2; count of bases not matched to a gene: 4. This CDR3 is 14 amino acids long. Here the CDR3 DNA reads TGTGCCAGTAGTCAGGGGGCCCTTAACACTGAAGCTTTCTTT. It encodes CASSQGALNTEAFF.

This clone was observed many times. This rearrangement joins TRBV29-1 to TRBJ2-6; D is unresolved. There are 15 residues in the CDR3. The V end was cut by 6 bases, the J end by 4 bases, with 16 bases between. In germline, CDR1 is SQVTM, CDR2 ANQGSEA. CDR3 bases: TGCAGCGTCCTCGAAGTGGAATCCGGGGCCAACGTCCTGACTTTC. It yields the protein CSVLEVESGANVLTF.

The rearrangement joins TRBV10-3 to TRBJ2-2; the match to TRBD2 covers 9 bases. This CDR3 region has 16 residues. Germline trimming cut 0 bases from V and 6 bases from J; bases unmatched to any gene: 5. Germline loops: CDR1 ENHRY, CDR2 SYGVKD. The chain's CDR3 is CAISESLAGAAGELFF. In nucleotides, the CDR3 is TGTGCCATCAGTGAGTCTTTAGCGGGAGCAGCCGGGGAGCTGTTTTTT.

This clone was detected a few times. Possible read error: a much larger clone is one base away. The CDR3 sequence: CASSPPPGQGRETQHF. The CDR3 DNA reads TGTGCTAGCAGCCCACCTCCGGGACAGGGGCGGGAGACCCAGCACTTC. V and J are TRBV7-7 and TRBJ2-5, with TRBD1 identical over 10 bases. Germline-derived CDR1 and CDR2 are SSHAT and FNYEAQ (reference sequence). The CDR3 has 16 amino acids.

A few counts support this clone. The chain joins TRBV10-1 to TRBJ2-1; the D gene is possibly TRBD1 (5 bases). The germline V gene encodes CDR1 WNHNN and CDR2 SYGVQD (reference sequence). The CDR3 extends over 17 amino acids. V was cut by 0 bases and J by 12 bases, with 24 bases left in between. The chain's CDR3 is CASSESMIGSGQERQFF. The CDR3 coding sequence is TGCGCCAGCAGTGAGTCGATGATTGGATCCGGACAAGAGCGGCAGTTCTTC.

This clone has just a few counts. Other DNA variants within this sample encode the same CDR3. The CDR3 DNA reads as TGTGCCAGCAGTATTTACCGGACCAGTGAGGCCTACGAGCAGTACTTC. Its protein product is CASSIYRTSEAYEQYF. This rearrangement joins TRBV28 to TRBJ2-7; D unresolved. V lost 5 bases and J 2 bases, leaving 19 bases between the germline ends. The CDR3 runs to 16 residues. Germline V gene lookup returns CDR1 MDHEN and CDR2 SYDVKM.

This clone was counted only a few times. The CDR3, as DNA: TGTGCCAGCAGTTTCGAGCTAGGATCCAATGAGCAGTTCTTC. This codes for CASSFELGSNEQFF. The genes are TRBV28 and TRBJ2-1; D call uncertain. Germline V lookup: CDR1 MDHEN, CDR2 SYDVKM. This CDR3 spans 14 amino acids. The V gene lost 3 bases and the J gene lost 6 bases, with 12 bases spanning the gap.

This clone is termed medium-sized. The CDR3 here is CASRAGGTDTQYF. The CDR3 DNA follows: TGTGCCAGCAGAGCGGGAGGAACAGATACGCAGTATTTT. The chain joins TRBV6-4 to TRBJ2-3; 9 bases match TRBD2. Germline assignment: CDR1 MRHNA and CDR2 SNTAGT. The CDR3 sequence is 13 residues long. The V segment lost 6 bases and the J segment 3 bases; nucleotides outside the gene matches: 1.

The J gene is TRBJ2-2, the V gene TRBV3-1; D is perhaps TRBD1 (5 bases). The CDR3 consists of 16 residues. Looked up from germline, CDR1 is LGHDT and CDR2 is YNNKEL (reference sequence). V was shortened by 4 bases and J by 4 bases, with 16 bases between the two germline ends. The CDR3 loop reads CASSLLGAWGTGELFF. The CDR3 DNA reads as TGTGCCAGCAGCCTCCTTGGGGCATGGGGCACCGGGGAGCTGTTTTTT.

This clone was detected many times. The V gene is TRBV20-1, the J gene TRBJ2-1, with D perhaps TRBD1 (5 bases). The CDR3 is 13 amino acids. V was pared by 7 bases and J by 10 bases, with 20 bases between. Per germline, CDR1 DFQATT and CDR2 SNEGSKA (reference sequence). CDR3 in amino acids: CSGSWLTGREQFF. CDR3 bases: TGCAGTGGAAGTTGGCTTACAGGACGCGAGCAGTTCTTC.

This clone occurred many times. The chain uses TRBV7-2 and TRBJ2-1, with 8 nucleotides matching TRBD1. Germline CDR1 is SGHTA and CDR2 is FQGNSA. V was pared by 5 bases and J by 2 bases, with 5 bases of the junction left unmatched. The CDR3 loop spans 15 amino acids. CDR3 protein: CASSPSGGPYNEQFF. The CDR3 DNA follows: TGTGCCAGCAGCCCTTCAGGGGGCCCCTACAATGAGCAGTTCTTC.

V usage is TRBV7-9 and J usage is TRBJ2-5; no reliable D call. This CDR3 region has 12 residues. The germline gives CDR1 SEHNR, CDR2 FQNEAQ (reference sequence). The V end lost 5 bases, the J end lost 5 bases, and 9 bases lay between the germline ends. In nucleotides, the CDR3 is TGTGCCAGCAGCCTAATCCCGGAGACCCAGTACTTC. Its translation is CASSLIPETQYF.

Sample share makes this clone medium-sized. The chain links TRBV19 to TRBJ1-2, with 9 bases aligning to TRBD1. V dropped 6 bases and J dropped 4; count of bases not matched to a gene: 9. CDR1 is LNHDA and CDR2 is SQIVND in the germline V gene (reference sequence). The CDR3 length is 15 residues. CDR3 coding DNA: TGTGCCAGTAGCCAAGGGACAGGGAGAGCCTATGGCTACACCTTC. Encoded protein: CASSQGTGRAYGYTF.

This clone was seen more than once but under ten times. The chain uses TRBV28 and TRBJ2-3; D might be TRBD1 or TRBD2, each matching 5 bases. In germline, CDR1 is MDHEN, CDR2 SYDVKM. The V gene lost 3 bases and the J gene lost 8 bases, with 18 bases spanning the gap. The CDR3 sequence is 15 residues long. CDR3 sequence: CASSLGQSQRGTQYF. CDR3 DNA: TGTGCCAGCAGTTTGGGGCAGAGCCAACGGGGTACGCAGTATTTT. Together with reference TRBV28 and TRBJ2-3, the CDR3 gives the full variable domain: DVKVTQSSRYLVKRTGEKVFLECVQDMDHENMFWYRQDPGLGLRLIYFSYDVKMKEKGDIPEGYSVSREKKERFSLILESASTNQTSMYLCASSLGQSQRGTQYFGPGTRLTVL.

This clone was seen only a few times. The CDR3 region has the DNA TGTGCCAGCAGCAGACTAGCGCCTTTCCAAAGCACAGATACGCAGTATTTT. Translation: CASSRLAPFQSTDTQYF. The chain joins TRBV6-2 or TRBV6-3 to TRBJ2-3; 8 bases are shared with TRBD2. The CDR3 contains 17 residues. V was pared by 6 bases and J by 0 bases, with 11 bases of the junction left unmatched. Germline CDR1 MNHEY, CDR2 SVGEGT.

By share, this clone ranks as medium-sized (0.01 to 0.1%). This chain links TRBV28 with TRBJ2-7; TRBD1 matches at 10 bases. The CDR3 runs 16 residues. V dropped 7 bases and J dropped 5; count of bases not matched to a gene: 14. CDR1 and CDR2 (germline): MDHEN, SYDVKM. CDR3 protein: CASTKSRGQGIHEQYF. DNA for the CDR3: TGTGCCAGCACCAAATCAAGGGGACAGGGGATACACGAGCAGTACTTC.

This clone was found many times. The chain couples TRBV5-1 to TRBJ2-3; 8 bases fit TRBD1. Germline V gene data show CDR1 as SGHRS and CDR2 as YFSETQ. The CDR3 spans 15 residues. The V segment lost 4 bases and the J segment 3 bases; nucleotides outside the gene matches: 7. DNA for the CDR3: TGCGCCAGCAGCGAAGGACAGGGTCTAACAGATACGCAGTATTTT. This gives the protein CASSEGQGLTDTQYF. Looking up the rest from reference TRBV5-1 and TRBJ2-3 gives the full variable domain: KAGVTQTPRYLIKTRGQQVTLSCSPISGHRSVSWYQQTPGQGLQFLFEYFSETQRNKGNFPGRFSGRQFSNSRSEMNVSTLELGDSALYLCASSEGQGLTDTQYFGPGTRLTVL.

There are a few counts of this clone. J is TRBJ2-3 and V is TRBV30; 7 bases agree with TRBD2. The CDR3 has 14 amino acids. CDR1 is GTSNPN, CDR2 SVGIG, per germline (reference sequence). Trimming at V came to 2 bases and at J to 1 base, leaving 3 bases not matched to a gene. The CDR3 here is CAWSRTSRTDTQYF. CDR3 DNA sequence: TGTGCCTGGAGTCGGACTAGTCGCACAGATACGCAGTATTTT. The complete variable domain, with remaining parts taken from reference TRBV30 and TRBJ2-3, reads SQTIHQWPATLVQPVGSPLSLECTVEGTSNPNLYWYRQAAGRGLQLLFYSVGIGQISSEVPQNLSASRPQDRQFILSSKKLLLSDSGFYLCAWSRTSRTDTQYFGPGTRLTVL.

Many counts were recorded for this clone. The chain combines TRBV28 with TRBJ1-1; possible D gene TRBD1, 5 bases. Deletions cut 7 bases from V and 2 bases from J, with 17 bases between. The CDR3 consists of 15 residues. Germline CDR1 reads MDHEN; CDR2 reads SYDVKM. In DNA form, the CDR3 reads TGTGCCAGCATTCCCCCCCCCACAGGCAACACTGAAGCTTTCTTT. Its translation is CASIPPPTGNTEAFF.

The chain recombines TRBV6-2 or TRBV6-3 with TRBJ2-7; 11 positions agree with TRBD1. Trimming took 2 bases from V and 3 from J; bases not matched to a gene: 15. The CDR3 covers 19 residues. CDR1 is MNHEY and CDR2 is SVGEGT in the germline V gene. The CDR3 DNA follows: TGTGCCAGCAGTTACACTGCTGGGACAGGGGGGAAAGTTAGCTACGAGCAGTACTTC. Its translation is CASSYTAGTGGKVSYEQYF.

This clone was seen a handful of times. The chain recombines TRBV15 with TRBJ2-7; D is unclear. The CDR3 length is 13 residues. V was cut by 1 base and J by 8 bases, with 12 bases left in between. Germline V lookup: CDR1 LNHNV, CDR2 YYDKDF (reference sequence). The CDR3 DNA is TGTGCCACCAGCAGAGCCCCCTTTGAGAAGCAGTACTTC. It encodes CATSRAPFEKQYF. Combining the CDR3 with reference TRBV15 and TRBJ2-7 gives the whole variable domain DAMVIQNPRYQVTQFGKPVTLSCSQTLNHNVMYWYQQKSSQAPKLLFHYYDKDFNNEADTPDNFQSRRPNTSFCFLDIRSPGLGDTAMYLCATSRAPFEKQYFGPGTRLTVT.

This clone came up many times. The V call is TRBV20-1, the J call TRBJ2-7, with D unclear. Germline-derived CDR1 and CDR2 are DFQATT and SNEGSKA (reference sequence). The V and J ends lost 6 bases and 5 bases respectively, with 20 bases between them. CDR3 size: 14 residues. The CDR3 is CSANPLDPVDEQYF. The CDR3 DNA is TGCAGTGCCAACCCCCTAGATCCGGTAGACGAGCAGTACTTC.

This clone was counted at least ten times. The rearrangement links TRBV7-9 to TRBJ2-7; perhaps TRBD2 as D (6 bases). Germline loops: CDR1 SEHNR, CDR2 FQNEAQ (reference sequence). V was trimmed by 0 bases and J by 4 bases, leaving 10 bases between them. This CDR3 is 14 amino acids long. Here the CDR3 reads CASSLASSDYEQYF. The DNA of the CDR3 is TGTGCCAGCAGCTTAGCTTCTAGCGATTACGAGCAGTACTTC.

This clone is labeled as medium-sized. The rearrangement links TRBV6-1 to TRBJ2-3, with 9 bases lining up with TRBD2. Germline assignment: CDR1 MNHNS and CDR2 SASEGT. The CDR3 runs 14 residues. J gave up 4 bases and V 6 bases, and 5 bases lay outside the gene matches. CDR3 region: CASRSSGRPDTQYF. The DNA of the CDR3 is TGTGCCAGCAGGTCGAGCGGGAGGCCAGATACGCAGTATTTT.

This clone has more than one count but fewer than ten. The rearrangement uses TRBV6-1 and TRBJ2-5; perhaps TRBD1 as D (5 bases). V shed 8 bases and J shed 5 bases, with 12 bases lying between them. Germline CDR1 reads MNHNS; CDR2 reads SASEGT. The CDR3 has 12 amino acids. The CDR3 bases are TGTGCCAGCGACAGCTATGGGGAGACCCAGTACTTC. It encodes CASDSYGETQYF.

Many counts were recorded for this clone. The V and J genes are TRBV12-3 or TRBV12-4 and TRBJ1-1; a possible D gene is TRBD1 (5 bases). The CDR3 totals 14 residues. With 6 bases removed from V and 7 bases from J, the gap between germline ends came to 18 bases. In DNA form, the CDR3 reads TGTGCCAGCAGCGTCCACCGACCCCAGGGTGAAGCTTTCTTT. Its protein product is CASSVHRPQGEAFF.